A selection of T cell receptor beta chains follows, all from one sample in a study of prognosis after radiotherapy for stage I lung cancer. TCRdb recomputed calls from the multiplex PCR reads with MiXCR, one row per CDR3 protein. The sample includes around 19,000 distinct CDR3 sequences, approximately 46% seen only once; the top ten take about 30%. This specimen consisted of PBMCs, obtained before or after stereotactic body radiation therapy (not recorded which). The receptors come from a donor aged 50 or older with non-small cell lung cancer. Both conserved end residues are part of each CDR3. D genes are given only for firm matches. Expanded clones are given a class, and other clones once, few, many or no size at all.

>TRBV6-2/TRBV6-3|many|TRBJ2-5|TRBD1
CASRRGTGGLETQYF
TGTGCCAGCAGACGTGGGACAGGGGGTCTTGAGACCCAGTACTTC
>TRBV7-2|many|TRBJ2-1|TRBD2
CASCGRQCNEQFF
TGTGCCAGCTGCGGGAGACAGTGCAATGAGCAGTTCTTC
>TRBV4-1|many|TRBJ2-1|NA
CASSLGLYNEQFF
TGCGCCAGCAGCCTGGGTCTTTACAATGAGCAGTTCTTC
>TRBV7-9|NA|TRBJ1-2|NA
CASWGDGYTF
TGTGCCAGCTGGGGGGACGGCTACACCTTC
>TRBV20-1|many|TRBJ2-3|NA
CSASWGDTQYF
TGCAGTGCTAGCTGGGGAGATACGCAGTATTTT
>TRBV28|many|TRBJ2-5|NA
CANSPMLTGVAETQYF
TGTGCCAACAGCCCTATGTTAACGGGAGTCGCAGAGACCCAGTACTTC
>TRBV4-1|many|TRBJ1-2|NA
CASSQDTSGGYGYTF
TGCGCCAGCAGCCAAGATACGTCGGGCGGCTATGGCTACACCTTC
>TRBV6-5|many|TRBJ1-1|TRBD1
CASSYSDRPNTEAFF
TGTGCCAGCAGTTACTCGGACAGGCCGAACACTGAAGCTTTCTTT
>TRBV11-2|NA|TRBJ1-6|TRBD1
CASSRRTGGASNSPLHF
TGTGCCAGCAGCCGACGGACAGGGGGCGCAAGTAATTCACCCCTCCACTTT
>TRBV7-9|once|TRBJ1-3|NA
CASSSGDNTIYF
TGTGCCAGCAGCTCGGGTGACAACACCATATATTTT
>TRBV5-1|NA|TRBJ2-7|TRBD2
CASIFGGSYEQYF
TGCGCCAGCATCTTCGGGGGGTCCTACGAGCAGTACTTC
>TRBV6-5|many|TRBJ2-5|TRBD2
CASSYRAGGEKTQYF
TGTGCCAGCAGTTACAGAGCGGGAGGGGAAAAGACCCAGTACTTC
>TRBV3-1|NA|TRBJ2-1|TRBD1
CASSQWDRGHNEQFF
TGTGCCAGCAGCCAATGGGACAGGGGACACAATGAGCAGTTCTTC
>TRBV28|many|TRBJ2-3|NA
CASSPALRTDTQYF
TGTGCCAGCAGTCCCGCTCTCCGCACAGATACGCAGTATTTT
>TRBV12-3/TRBV12-4|many|TRBJ1-5|NA
CASSKTGINQPQHF
TGTGCCAGCAGTAAGACAGGAATCAATCAGCCCCAGCATTTT
>TRBV3-1|many|TRBJ2-4|TRBD2
CASSRGTRLNIQYF
TGTGCCAGCAGCCGCGGGACTAGACTAAACATTCAGTACTTC
>TRBV30|NA|TRBJ2-2|NA
CAWTLGAGELFF
TGTGCCTGGACGCTGGGCGCCGGGGAGCTGTTTTTT
>TRBV6-2/TRBV6-3|NA|TRBJ2-3|NA
CANRRQGEGGDTQYF
TGTGCCAACAGGCGTCAGGGTGAGGGTGGAGATACGCAGTATTTT
>TRBV7-6|many|TRBJ1-3|NA
CASTGTSGNTIYF
TGTGCCAGTACGGGGACCTCTGGAAACACCATATATTTT
>TRBV29-1|many|TRBJ1-4|NA
CSASGLGEKLFF
TGCAGCGCCTCGGGACTCGGTGAAAAACTGTTTTTT
>TRBV5-1|NA|TRBJ2-2|TRBD1
CVSRGGQGGTGELFF
TGCGTCAGCAGAGGAGGACAGGGGGGAACCGGGGAGCTGTTTTTT
>TRBV5-6|NA|TRBJ2-5|NA
CASSFDRYGARETQYF
TGTGCCAGCAGCTTTGATAGGTACGGGGCTCGGGAGACCCAGTACTTC